This TCR beta chain is from a study of T cell changes during pregnancy in multiple sclerosis. The CDR3 spans 16 residues. TCRdb keeps only in-frame clones here, not all; method: immunoSEQ multiplex PCR. The data show about 39,000 clones, 90% seen once. This chain links TRBV21-1 with TRBJ2-7; the listed D gene, TRBD1, was not tested against the DNA. TRBV21-1 is designated a pseudogene. Sequenced material: CD4+ T cells from peripheral blood mononuclear cells, taken in the first trimester of pregnancy. This receptor was taken from a female donor in good health, enrolled as a control in a pregnancy study. The CDR3 DNA reads TGTGCCAGCAGCAAAAAAAGGGACAGGGTTGAATACGAGCAGTACTTC. Translation gives CASSKKRDRVEYEQYF.